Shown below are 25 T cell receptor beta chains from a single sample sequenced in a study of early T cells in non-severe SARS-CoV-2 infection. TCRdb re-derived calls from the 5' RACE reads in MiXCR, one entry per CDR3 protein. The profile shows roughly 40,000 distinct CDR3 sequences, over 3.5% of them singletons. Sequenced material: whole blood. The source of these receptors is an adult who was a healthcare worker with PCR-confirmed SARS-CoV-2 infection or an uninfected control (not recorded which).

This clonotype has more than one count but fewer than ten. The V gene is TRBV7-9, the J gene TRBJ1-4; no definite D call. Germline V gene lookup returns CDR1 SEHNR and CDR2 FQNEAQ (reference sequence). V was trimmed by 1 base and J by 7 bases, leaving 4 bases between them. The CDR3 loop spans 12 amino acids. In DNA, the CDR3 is TGTGCCAGCAGCTTAGGGCCTGAAAAACTGTTTTTT. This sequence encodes CASSLGPEKLFF.

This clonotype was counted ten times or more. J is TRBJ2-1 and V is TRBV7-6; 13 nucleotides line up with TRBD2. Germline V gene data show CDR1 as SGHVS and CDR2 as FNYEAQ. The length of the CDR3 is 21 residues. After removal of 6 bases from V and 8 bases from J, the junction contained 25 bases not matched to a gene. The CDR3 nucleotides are TGTGCCAGCAGTTCTACCCCGACTAGCGGGAGGTCCTTGTCCGCTAGGGATGAGCAGTTCTTC. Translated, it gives CASSSTPTSGRSLSARDEQFF.

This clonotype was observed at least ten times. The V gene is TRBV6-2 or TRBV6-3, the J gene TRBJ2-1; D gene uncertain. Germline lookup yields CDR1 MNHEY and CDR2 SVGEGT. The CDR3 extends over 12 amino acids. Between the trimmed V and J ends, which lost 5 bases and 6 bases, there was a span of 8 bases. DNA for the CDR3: TGTGCCAGCAGTCCCATCGTCAATGAGCAGTTCTTC. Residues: CASSPIVNEQFF.

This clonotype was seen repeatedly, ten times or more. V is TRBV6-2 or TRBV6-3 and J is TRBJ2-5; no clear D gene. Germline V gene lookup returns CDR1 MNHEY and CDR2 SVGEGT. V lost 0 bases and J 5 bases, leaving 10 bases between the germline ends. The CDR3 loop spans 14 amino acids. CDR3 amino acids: CASSYSQPRETQYF. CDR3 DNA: TGTGCCAGCAGTTACTCGCAGCCCCGCGAGACCCAGTACTTC.

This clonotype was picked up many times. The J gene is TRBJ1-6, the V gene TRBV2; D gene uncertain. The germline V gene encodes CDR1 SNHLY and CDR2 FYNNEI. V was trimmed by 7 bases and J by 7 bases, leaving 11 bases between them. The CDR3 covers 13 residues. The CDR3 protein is CASTFGLNSPLHF. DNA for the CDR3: TGTGCCAGCACCTTCGGACTGAATTCACCCCTCCACTTT.

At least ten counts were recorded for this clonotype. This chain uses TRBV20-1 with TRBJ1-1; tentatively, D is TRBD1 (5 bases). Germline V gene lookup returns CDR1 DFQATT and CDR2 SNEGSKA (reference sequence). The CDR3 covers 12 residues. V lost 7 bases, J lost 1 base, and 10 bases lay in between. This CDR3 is CSVWDWNTEAFF. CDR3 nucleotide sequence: TGCAGTGTTTGGGACTGGAACACTGAAGCTTTCTTT.

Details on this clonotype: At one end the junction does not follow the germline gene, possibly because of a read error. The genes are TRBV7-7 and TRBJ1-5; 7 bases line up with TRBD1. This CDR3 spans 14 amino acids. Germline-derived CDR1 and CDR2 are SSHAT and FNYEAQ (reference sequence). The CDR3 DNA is TGTGCTAGCAGCTTAGCAGGGGGACGTCAGCCCCAGCATTTT. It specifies CASSLAGGRQPQHF.

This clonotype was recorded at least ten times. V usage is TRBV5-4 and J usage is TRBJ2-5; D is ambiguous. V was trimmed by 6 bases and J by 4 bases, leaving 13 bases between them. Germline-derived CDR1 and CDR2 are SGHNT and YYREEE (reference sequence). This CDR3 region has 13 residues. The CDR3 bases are TGTGCCAGCACTCACGCGGTCGGAGAGACCCAGTACTTC. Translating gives CASTHAVGETQYF.

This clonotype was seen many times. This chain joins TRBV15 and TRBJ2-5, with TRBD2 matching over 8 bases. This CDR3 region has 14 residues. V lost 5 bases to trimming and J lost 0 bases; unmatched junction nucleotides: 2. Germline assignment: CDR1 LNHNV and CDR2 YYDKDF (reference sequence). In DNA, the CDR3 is TGTGCCACCAGCGGCGGGAGGTACCAAGAGACCCAGTACTTC. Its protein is CATSGGRYQETQYF. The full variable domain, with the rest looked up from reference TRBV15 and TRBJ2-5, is DAMVIQNPRYQVTQFGKPVTLSCSQTLNHNVMYWYQQKSSQAPKLLFHYYDKDFNNEADTPDNFQSRRPNTSFCFLDIRSPGLGDTAMYLCATSGGRYQETQYFGPGTRLLVL.

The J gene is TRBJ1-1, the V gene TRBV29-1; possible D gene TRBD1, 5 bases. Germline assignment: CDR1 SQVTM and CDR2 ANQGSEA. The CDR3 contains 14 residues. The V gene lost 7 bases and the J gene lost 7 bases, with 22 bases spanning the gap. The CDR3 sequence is CSAIRLGSDNEAFF. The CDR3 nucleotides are TGCAGCGCCATCCGTTTAGGGTCGGACAATGAAGCTTTCTTT.

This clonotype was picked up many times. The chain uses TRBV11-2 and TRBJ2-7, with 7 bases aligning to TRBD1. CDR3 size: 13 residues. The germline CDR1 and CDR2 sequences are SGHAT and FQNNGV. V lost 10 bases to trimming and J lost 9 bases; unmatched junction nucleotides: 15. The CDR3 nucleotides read TGTGCCACGTCGGTCGGGACAGAAGGACGGCAGTACTTC. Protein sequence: CATSVGTEGRQYF.

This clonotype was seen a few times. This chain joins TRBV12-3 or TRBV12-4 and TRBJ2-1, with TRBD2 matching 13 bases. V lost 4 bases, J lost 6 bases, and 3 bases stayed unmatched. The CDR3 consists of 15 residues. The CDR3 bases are TGTGCCAGCAGTTCCCGACTAGCGGGAGGCAATGAGCAGTTCTTC. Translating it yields CASSSRLAGGNEQFF.

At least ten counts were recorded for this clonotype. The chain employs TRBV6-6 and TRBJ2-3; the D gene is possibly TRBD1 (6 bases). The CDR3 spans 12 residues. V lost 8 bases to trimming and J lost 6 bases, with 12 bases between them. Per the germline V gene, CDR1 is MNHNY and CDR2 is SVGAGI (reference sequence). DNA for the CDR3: TGTGCCAGCTCCTCCCAGGGGGATACGCAGTATTTT. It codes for CASSSQGDTQYF.

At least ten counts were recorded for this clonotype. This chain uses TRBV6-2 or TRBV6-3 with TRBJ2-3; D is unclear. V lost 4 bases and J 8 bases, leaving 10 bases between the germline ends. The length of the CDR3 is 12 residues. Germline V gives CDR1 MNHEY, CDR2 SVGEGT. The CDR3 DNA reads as TGTGCCAGCAGTTGGGTCCTCGGTACGCAGTATTTT. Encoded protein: CASSWVLGTQYF.

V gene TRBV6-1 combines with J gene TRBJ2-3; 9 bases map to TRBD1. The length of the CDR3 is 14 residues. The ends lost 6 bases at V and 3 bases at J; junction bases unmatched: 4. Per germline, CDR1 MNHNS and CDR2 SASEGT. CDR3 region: CASRDRGITDTQYF. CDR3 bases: TGTGCCAGCAGGGACAGGGGAATAACAGATACGCAGTATTTT.

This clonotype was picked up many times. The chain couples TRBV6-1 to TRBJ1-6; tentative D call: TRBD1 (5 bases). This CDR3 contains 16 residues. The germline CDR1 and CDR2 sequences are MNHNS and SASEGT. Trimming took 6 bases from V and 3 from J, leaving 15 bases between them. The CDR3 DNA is TGTGCCAGCAGGGGGGAAGGACTCAGCTATAATTCACCCCTCCACTTT. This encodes CASRGEGLSYNSPLHF.

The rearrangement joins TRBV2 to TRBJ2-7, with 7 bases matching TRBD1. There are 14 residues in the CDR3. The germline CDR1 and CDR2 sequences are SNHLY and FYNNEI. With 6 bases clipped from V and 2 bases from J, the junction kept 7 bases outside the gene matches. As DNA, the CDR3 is TGTGCCAGCAGGGACAGGCCTCGAACCTACGAGCAGTACTTC. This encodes CASRDRPRTYEQYF. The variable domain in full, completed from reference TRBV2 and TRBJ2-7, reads EPEVTQTPSHQVTQMGQEVILRCVPISNHLYFYWYRQILGQKVEFLVSFYNNEISEKSEIFDDQFSVERPDGSNFTLKIRSTKLEDSAMYFCASRDRPRTYEQYFGPGTRLTVT.

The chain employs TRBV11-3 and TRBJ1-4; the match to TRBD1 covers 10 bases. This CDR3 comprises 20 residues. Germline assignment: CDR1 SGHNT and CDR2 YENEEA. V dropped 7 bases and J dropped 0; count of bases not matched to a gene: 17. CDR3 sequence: CASNPDRDRGPPSTNEKLFF. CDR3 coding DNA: TGTGCCAGCAACCCCGACCGGGACAGGGGTCCCCCCTCAACTAATGAAAAACTGTTTTTT.

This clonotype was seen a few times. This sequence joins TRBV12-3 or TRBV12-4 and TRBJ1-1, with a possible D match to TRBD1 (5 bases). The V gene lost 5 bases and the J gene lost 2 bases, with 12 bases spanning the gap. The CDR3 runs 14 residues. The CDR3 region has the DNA TGTGCCAGCAGTGGCCGGGGGGTTAACACTGAAGCTTTCTTT. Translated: CASSGRGVNTEAFF.

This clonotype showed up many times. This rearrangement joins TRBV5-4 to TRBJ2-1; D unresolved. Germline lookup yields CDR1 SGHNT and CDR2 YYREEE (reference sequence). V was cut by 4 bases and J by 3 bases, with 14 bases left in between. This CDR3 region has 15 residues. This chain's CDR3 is CASSQMERGYNEQFF. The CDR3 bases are TGTGCCAGCAGCCAAATGGAGAGAGGCTACAATGAGCAGTTCTTC.

The CDR3 spells CASSLRLGFRNDEQFF. The CDR3 region has the DNA TGTGCCAGCAGCTTAAGGTTGGGTTTTCGGAACGATGAGCAGTTCTTC. The chain joins TRBV7-8 to TRBJ2-1; no firm D call. V was clipped by 2 bases and J by 8 bases, with 19 bases between them. The CDR3 is 16 residues long. Germline-derived CDR1 and CDR2 are SGHVS and FQNEAQ.

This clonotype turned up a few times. The CDR3 region is CATSDDRTDQETQYF. Written as DNA, the CDR3 is TGTGCCACCAGTGACGATCGGACAGATCAAGAGACCCAGTACTTC. This rearrangement joins TRBV24-1 to TRBJ2-5; TRBD1 might be the D (6 bases). The V gene lost 4 bases and the J gene lost 2 bases, with 13 bases spanning the gap. Germline V gives CDR1 KGHDR, CDR2 SFDVKD. The CDR3 sequence is 15 residues long.

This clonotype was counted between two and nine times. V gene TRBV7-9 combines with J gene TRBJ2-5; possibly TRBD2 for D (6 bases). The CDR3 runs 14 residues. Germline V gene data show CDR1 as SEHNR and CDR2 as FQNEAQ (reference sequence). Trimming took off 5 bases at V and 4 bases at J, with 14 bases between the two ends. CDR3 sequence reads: CASSQGLPRETQYF. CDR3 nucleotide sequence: TGTGCCAGCAGCCAAGGACTACCTCGAGAGACCCAGTACTTC.

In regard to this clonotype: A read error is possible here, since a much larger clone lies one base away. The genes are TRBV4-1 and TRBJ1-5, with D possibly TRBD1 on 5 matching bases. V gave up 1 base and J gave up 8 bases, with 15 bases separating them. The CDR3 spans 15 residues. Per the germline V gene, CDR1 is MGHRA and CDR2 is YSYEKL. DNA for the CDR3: TGCGCCAGCAGCCAAGGGGGCGCCTCAGGCAAGCCCCAGCATTTT. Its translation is CASSQGGASGKPQHF.

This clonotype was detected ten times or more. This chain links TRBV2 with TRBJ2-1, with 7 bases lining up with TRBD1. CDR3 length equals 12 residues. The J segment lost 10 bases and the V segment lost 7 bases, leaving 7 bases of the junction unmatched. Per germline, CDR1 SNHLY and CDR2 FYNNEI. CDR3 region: CASKFGTAEQFF. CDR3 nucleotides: TGTGCCAGCAAATTCGGGACAGCCGAGCAGTTCTTC.